This record looks at one T cell receptor (beta chain) sequence and its context. The target of this receptor is not known. One end of the junction varies from germline; a read error may be responsible. This sample was taken from a study of tumor-infiltrating lymphocytes in primary liver carcinoma (dated by TCRdb to about 2017). Background for the entire study: Surgical resection was performed in China between late 2015 and early 2016 on about five patients with histopathologically diagnosed primary liver carcinoma. For each liver tumor, the study sampled five regions along with adjacent normal tissue and blood, and applied TCRbeta repertoire sequencing, expression microarrays and whole-exome sequencing. Tumors of the five patients were stage T1-T3 N0M0 with maximum diameters of roughly 4.2 to 11 cm. A total of some 35 specimens from 5 patients went through TCRbeta repertoire sequencing, namely 25 tumor regions, 5 adjacent noncancerous liver tissues and 5 peripheral blood samples. Each sample produced about 3.5 to 7.13 million productive TCRbeta reads, and read depth showed no significant difference between tissue types. Of the five patients, three men and two women aged 30 to 69 years, four had hepatocellular carcinoma and one had combined HCC and intrahepatic cholangiocarcinoma. Reproducibility between technical replicate repertoires was high, with correlation coefficients above 0.98 and mean shared-clone rates about 0.89.

Blood RNA was extracted from unsorted whole blood with TRIzol reagent; germline DNA came from the DNeasy Blood & Tissue kit. At the time of sampling, the patients were treatment-naive and had chronic HBV infection. Before surgery, around 4 milliliters of peripheral blood were drawn into K2EDTA tubes. The germline V gene sets CDR1 to SGHNT and CDR2 to YENEEA. The CDR3, cysteine through phenylalanine, is 16 amino acids long. The DNA shown is the 48-base CDR3, in frame from base 1. Study-level results and caveats: The study included only five patients, and the authors note findings should be validated in a larger study. Comparison of CD4+ and CD8+ T cell repertoires was precluded by the use of bulk unsorted samples. Only the TCR beta chain was sequenced, which likely underestimates true repertoire diversity because unpaired alpha chains were not captured. The top 250 clones accounted for a significantly greater share of the repertoire in tumors than in blood (p = 0.039). Repertoire overlap was higher between tumor regions (mean roughly 36%) than tumor-adjacent (approximately 17%) or tumor-blood (approximately 14%) pairs, consistent with antigen-driven expansion.

Using a constant-region primer and ProtoScript II reverse transcriptase, TCRbeta-specific cDNA was reverse-transcribed from 500 ng total RNA. TCRbeta libraries were built with three nested multiplex PCR rounds, a slightly modified ARM-PCR procedure. Each of the first two PCR rounds ran for approximately 9 cycles using multiplex TRBV1-TRBV30 forward primers together with a Cbeta reverse primer. Sample barcodes and Illumina adapters were attached in a final 25-cycle PCR using Deep VentR polymerase. Before sequencing, amplicons of 200-500 bp were purified from gel using a QIAquick gel extraction kit. TCRbeta amplicons were sequenced on an Illumina HiSeq 2500 with 250-bp paired-end reads. The authors' pipeline ran thus. To recover full CDR3 sequences, reads were quality-trimmed using Trimmomatic v0.33 and paired reads were then merged using FLASH v1.2.11. V, D and J germline segments were assigned to the rearranged TCRbeta sequences by MiGEC v1.2.1b. Clonotype statistics, along with Shannon-Wiener diversity indices, were calculated using VDJtools v1.0.0. To reduce sampling bias, subsequent analyses other than the diversity analysis used only the 250 most abundant clonotypes in each sample. TCRdb reprocessing: public reads trimmed at Q25 with fastp, clones called with MiXCR, in-frame beta chains kept. Under each unique CDR3 protein, matching rows form one entry showing the most common genes and DNA. These V and J calls derive from TCRdb rather than the authors' analysis. In all, the sample holds about 310,000 distinct CDR3 sequences, and less than 75% of those were seen once. The ten biggest clones cover approximately 9% of the sample.

Specimen: peripheral blood. This clonotype originated in a man aged 35-49 years with primary liver carcinoma and hepatitis B virus infection. The sequence links TRBV11-3 to TRBJ2-3, with a weak D call of TRBD2 (6 bases match). The CDR3 reads CASRGSPAGRVDTQYF. The nucleotide sequence is TGTGCCAGCAGGGGCAGCCCGGCGGGACGGGTGGATACACAGTATTTT.